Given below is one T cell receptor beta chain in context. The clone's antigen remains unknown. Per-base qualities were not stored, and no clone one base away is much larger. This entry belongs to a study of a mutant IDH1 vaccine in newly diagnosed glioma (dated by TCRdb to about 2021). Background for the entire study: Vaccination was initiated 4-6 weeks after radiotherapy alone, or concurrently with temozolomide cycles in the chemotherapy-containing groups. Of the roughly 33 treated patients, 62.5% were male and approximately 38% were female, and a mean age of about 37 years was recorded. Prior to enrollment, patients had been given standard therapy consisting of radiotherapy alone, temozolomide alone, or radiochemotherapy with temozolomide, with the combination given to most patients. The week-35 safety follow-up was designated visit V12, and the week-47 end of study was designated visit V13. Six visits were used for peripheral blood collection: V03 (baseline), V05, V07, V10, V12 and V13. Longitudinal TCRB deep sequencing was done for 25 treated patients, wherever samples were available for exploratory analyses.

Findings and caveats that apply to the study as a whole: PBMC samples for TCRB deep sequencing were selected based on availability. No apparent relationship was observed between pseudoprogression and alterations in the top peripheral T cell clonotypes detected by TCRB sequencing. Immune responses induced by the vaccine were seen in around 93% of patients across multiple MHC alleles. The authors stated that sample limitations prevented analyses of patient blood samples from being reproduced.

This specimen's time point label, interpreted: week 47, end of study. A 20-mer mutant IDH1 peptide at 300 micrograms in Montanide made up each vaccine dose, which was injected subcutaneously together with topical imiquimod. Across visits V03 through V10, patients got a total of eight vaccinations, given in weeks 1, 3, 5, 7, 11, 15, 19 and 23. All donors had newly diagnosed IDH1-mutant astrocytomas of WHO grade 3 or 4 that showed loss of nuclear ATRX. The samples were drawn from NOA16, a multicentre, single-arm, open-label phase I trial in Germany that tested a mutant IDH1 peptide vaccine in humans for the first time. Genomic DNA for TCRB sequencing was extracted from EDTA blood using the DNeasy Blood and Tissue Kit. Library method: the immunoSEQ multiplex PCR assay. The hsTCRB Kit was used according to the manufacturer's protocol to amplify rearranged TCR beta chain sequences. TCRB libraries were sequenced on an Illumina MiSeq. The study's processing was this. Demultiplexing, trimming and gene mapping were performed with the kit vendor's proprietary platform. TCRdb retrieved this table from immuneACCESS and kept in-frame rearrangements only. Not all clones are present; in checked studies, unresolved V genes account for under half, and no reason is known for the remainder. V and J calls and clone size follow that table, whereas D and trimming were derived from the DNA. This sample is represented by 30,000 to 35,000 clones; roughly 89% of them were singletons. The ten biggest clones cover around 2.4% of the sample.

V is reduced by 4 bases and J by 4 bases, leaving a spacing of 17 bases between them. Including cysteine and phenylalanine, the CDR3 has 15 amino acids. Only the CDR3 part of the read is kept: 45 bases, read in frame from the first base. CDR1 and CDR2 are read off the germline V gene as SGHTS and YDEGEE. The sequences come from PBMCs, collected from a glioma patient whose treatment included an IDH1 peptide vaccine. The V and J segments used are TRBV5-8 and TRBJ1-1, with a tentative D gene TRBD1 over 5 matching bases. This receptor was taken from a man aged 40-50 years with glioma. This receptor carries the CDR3 CASSPRWQGSTEAFF. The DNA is TGTGCCAGCAGCCCCCGTTGGCAGGGTAGCACTGAAGCTTTCTTT.